This T cell receptor beta chain appears in the sequencing data of a study of blood T cells in healthy people across ages. This clonotype was recorded a few times. This CDR3 spans 14 amino acids. CDR1 is SGHRS and CDR2 is YFSETQ in the germline V gene. Trimming pared 2 bases from V and 3 bases from J, leaving 9 bases between. Through a sample-barcoded 5' primer and a J-beta primer mix, a second PCR was run for roughly 7 to 11 cycles. Every sample produced at least 2.5 million CDR3-containing paired-end reads. TCRdb independently ran MiXCR on the 5' RACE reads; one entry per CDR3 protein. The repertoire includes approximately 880,000 distinct CDR3 sequences, roughly 52% of them detected once, and 13% sits in the top ten.

Sequenced sample: blood. V and J are TRBV5-1 and TRBJ2-1; tentatively, D is TRBD1 (6 bases). The sequence was collected from a man aged 25-45 years in good health. DNA of the CDR3: TGCGCCAGCAGCTTTTCACAGGGCTACAATGAGCAGTTCTTC. Its translation is CASSFSQGYNEQFF.